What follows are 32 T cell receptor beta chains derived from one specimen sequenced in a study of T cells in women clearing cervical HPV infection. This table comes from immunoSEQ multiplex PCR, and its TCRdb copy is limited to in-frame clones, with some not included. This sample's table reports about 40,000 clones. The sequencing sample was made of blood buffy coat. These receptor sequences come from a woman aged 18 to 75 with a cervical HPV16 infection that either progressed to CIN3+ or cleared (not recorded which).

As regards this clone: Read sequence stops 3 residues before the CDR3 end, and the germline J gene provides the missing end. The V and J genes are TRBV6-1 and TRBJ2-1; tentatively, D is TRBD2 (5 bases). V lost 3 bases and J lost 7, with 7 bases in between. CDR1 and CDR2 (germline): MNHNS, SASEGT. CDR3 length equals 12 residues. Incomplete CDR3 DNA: TGTGCCAGCAGTGACAGGAGGAATGAG. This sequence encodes CASSDRRNE. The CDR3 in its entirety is CASSDRRNEQFF.

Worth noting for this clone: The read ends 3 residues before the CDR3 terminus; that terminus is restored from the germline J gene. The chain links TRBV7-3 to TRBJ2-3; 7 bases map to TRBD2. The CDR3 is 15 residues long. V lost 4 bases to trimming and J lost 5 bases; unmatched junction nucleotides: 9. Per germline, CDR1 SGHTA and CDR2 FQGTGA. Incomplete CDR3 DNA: TGTGCCAGCAGCTCCACCAGCGGGGAGGGAGATACG. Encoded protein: CASSSTSGEGDT. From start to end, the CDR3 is CASSSTSGEGDTQYF. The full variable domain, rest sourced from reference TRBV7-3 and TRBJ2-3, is GAGVSQTPSNKVTEKGKYVELRCDPISGHTALYWYRQSLGQGPEFLIYFQGTGAADDSGLPNDRFFAVRPEGSVSTLKIQRTERGDSAVYLCASSSTSGEGDTQYFGPGTRLTVL.

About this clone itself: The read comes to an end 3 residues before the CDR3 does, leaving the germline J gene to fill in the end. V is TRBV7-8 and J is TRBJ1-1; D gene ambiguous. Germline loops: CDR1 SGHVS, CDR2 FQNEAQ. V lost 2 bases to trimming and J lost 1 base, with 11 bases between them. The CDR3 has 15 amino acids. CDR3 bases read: TGTGCCAGCAGCTTAATAGCCGGCAGGAACACTGAA. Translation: CASSLIAGRNTE. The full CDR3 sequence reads CASSLIAGRNTEAFF.

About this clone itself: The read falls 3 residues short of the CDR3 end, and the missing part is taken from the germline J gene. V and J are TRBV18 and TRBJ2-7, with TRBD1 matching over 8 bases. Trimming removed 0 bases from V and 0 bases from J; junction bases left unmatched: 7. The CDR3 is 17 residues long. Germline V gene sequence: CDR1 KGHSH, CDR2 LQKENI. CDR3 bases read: TGTGCCAGCTCACCACCGATGGGGACAGGATACTCCTACGAG. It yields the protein CASSPPMGTGYSYE. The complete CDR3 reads CASSPPMGTGYSYEQYF.

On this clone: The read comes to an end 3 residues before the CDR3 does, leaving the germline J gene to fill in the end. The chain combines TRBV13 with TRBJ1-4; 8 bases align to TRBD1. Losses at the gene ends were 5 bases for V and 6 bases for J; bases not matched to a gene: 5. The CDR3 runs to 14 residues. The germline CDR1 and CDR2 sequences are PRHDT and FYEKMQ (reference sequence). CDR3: CASSLRQGYEKLFF. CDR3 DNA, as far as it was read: TGTGCCAGCAGCCTGAGACAGGGGTATGAAAAA.

The part of the CDR3 DNA that was read is TGCAGTGCTAGATGGCGGATCGGGGAGACC. Its protein product is CSARWRIGET. The complete CDR3 protein is CSARWRIGETQYF. The chain joins TRBV20-1 to TRBJ2-5; D gene unclear. The read falls 3 residues short of the CDR3 end, and the missing part is taken from the germline J gene. CDR1 is DFQATT and CDR2 is SNEGSKA in the germline V gene (reference sequence). Trimming took off 2 bases at V and 5 bases at J, with 12 bases between the two ends. The CDR3 consists of 13 residues.

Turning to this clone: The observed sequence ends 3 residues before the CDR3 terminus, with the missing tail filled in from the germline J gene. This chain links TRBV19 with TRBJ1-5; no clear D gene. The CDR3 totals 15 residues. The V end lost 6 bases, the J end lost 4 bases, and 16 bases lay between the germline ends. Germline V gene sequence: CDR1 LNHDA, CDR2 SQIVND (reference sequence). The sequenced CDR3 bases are TGTGCCAGTAGGGAGACATTCGGTAGTAATCAGCCC. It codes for CASRETFGSNQP. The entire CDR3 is CASRETFGSNQPQHF. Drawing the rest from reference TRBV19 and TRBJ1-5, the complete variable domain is DGGITQSPKYLFRKEGQNVTLSCEQNLNHDAMYWYRQDPGQGLRLIYYSQIVNDFQKGDIAEGYSVSREKKESFPLTVTSAQKNPTAFYLCASRETFGSNQPQHFGDGTRLSIL.

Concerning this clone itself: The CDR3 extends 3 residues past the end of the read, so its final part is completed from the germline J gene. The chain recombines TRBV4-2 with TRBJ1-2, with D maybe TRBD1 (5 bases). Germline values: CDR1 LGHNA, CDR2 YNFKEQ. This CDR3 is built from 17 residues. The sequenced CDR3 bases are TGTGCCAGCAGCCAGGAGAGATCAGGGACGGGGGAAGGAGGC. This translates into CASSQERSGTGEGG. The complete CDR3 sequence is CASSQERSGTGEGGYTF.

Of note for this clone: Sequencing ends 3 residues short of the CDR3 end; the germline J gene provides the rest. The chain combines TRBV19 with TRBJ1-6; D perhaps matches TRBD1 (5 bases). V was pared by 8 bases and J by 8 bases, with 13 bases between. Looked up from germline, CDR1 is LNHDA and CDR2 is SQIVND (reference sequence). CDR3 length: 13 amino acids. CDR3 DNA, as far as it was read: TGTGCCAGTGAGGGGTTGATGTATTCACCC. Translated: CASEGLMYSP. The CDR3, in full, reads CASEGLMYSPLHF.

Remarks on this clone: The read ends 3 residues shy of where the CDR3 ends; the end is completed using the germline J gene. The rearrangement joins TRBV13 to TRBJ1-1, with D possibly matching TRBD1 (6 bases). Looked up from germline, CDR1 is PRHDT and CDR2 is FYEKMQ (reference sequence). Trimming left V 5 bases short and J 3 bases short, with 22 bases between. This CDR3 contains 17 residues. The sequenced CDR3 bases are TGTGCCAGCAGCGCTACTGTCCCACCCTACAGGGACACTGAA. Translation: CASSATVPPYRDTE. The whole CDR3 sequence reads CASSATVPPYRDTEAFF.

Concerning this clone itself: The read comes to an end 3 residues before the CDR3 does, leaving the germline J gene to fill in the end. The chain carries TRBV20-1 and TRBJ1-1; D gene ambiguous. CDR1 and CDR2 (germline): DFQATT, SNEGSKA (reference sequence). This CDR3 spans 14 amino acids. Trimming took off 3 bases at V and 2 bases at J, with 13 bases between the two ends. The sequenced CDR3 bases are TGCAGTGCTAGGGGCCTCCCTGCAAACACTGAA. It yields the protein CSARGLPANTE. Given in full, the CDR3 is CSARGLPANTEAFF.

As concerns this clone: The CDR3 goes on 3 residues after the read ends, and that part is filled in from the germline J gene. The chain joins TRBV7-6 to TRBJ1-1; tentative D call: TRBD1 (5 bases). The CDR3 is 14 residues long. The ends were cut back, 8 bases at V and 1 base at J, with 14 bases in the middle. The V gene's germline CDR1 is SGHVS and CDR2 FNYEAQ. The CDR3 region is CASALGHPNTEAFF. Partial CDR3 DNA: TGTGCCAGCGCCCTGGGGCACCCGAACACTGAA.

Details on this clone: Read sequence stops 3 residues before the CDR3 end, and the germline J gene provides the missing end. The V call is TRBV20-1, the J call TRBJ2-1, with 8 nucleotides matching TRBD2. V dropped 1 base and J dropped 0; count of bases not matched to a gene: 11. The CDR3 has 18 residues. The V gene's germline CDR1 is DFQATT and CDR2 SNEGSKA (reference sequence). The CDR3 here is CSARGRVLAGPSYNEQFF. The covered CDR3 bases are TGCAGTGCTAGAGGTCGGGTTTTAGCGGGACCCTCCTACAATGAG.

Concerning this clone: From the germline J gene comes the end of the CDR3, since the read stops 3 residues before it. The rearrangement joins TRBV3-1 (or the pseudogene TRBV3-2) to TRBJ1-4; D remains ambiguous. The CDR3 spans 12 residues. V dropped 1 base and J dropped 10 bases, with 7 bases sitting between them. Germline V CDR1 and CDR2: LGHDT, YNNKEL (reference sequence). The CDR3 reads CASSQGTGKLFF. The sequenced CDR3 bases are TGTGCCAGCAGCCAAGGTACGGGAAAA.

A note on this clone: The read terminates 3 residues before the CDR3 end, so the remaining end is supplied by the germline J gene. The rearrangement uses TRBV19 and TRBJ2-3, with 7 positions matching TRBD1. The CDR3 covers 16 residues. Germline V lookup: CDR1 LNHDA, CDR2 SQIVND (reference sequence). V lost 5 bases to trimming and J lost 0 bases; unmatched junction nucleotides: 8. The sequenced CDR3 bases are TGTGCCAGTAGTTCCGGACAGGTCTCTAGCACAGATACG. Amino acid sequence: CASSSGQVSSTDT. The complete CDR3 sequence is CASSSGQVSSTDTQYF.

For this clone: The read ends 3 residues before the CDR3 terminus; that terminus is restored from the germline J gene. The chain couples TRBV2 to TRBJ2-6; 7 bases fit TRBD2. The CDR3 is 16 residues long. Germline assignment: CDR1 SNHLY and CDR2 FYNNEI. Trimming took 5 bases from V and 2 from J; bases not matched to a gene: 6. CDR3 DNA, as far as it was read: TGTGCCAGCAGTCAATATGGGGGGGCTGGGGCCAACGTC. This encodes CASSQYGGAGANV. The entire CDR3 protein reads CASSQYGGAGANVLTF. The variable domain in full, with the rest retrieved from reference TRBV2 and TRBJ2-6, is EPEVTQTPSHQVTQMGQEVILRCVPISNHLYFYWYRQILGQKVEFLVSFYNNEISEKSEIFDDQFSVERPDGSNFTLKIRSTKLEDSAMYFCASSQYGGAGANVLTFGAGSRLTVL.

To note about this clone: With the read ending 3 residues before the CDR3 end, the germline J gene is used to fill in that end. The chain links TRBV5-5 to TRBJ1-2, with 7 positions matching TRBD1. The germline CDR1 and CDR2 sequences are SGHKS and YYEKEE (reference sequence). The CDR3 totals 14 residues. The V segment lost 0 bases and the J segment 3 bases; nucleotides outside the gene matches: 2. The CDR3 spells CASSLEQGHYGYTF. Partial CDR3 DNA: TGTGCCAGCAGCTTGGAACAGGGGCACTATGGC. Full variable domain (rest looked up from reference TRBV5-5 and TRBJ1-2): DAGVTQSPTHLIKTRGQQVTLRCSPISGHKSVSWYQQVLGQGPQFIFQYYEKEERGRGNFPDRFSARQFPNYSSELNVNALLLGDSALYLCASSLEQGHYGYTFGSGTRLTVV.

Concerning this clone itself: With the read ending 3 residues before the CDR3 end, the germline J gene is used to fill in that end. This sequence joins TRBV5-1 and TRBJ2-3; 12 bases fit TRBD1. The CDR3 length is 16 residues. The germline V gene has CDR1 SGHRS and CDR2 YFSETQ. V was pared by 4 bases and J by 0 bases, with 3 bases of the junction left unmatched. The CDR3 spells CASSQGQGASTDTQYF. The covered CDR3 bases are TGCGCCAGCAGCCAGGGACAGGGGGCTAGCACAGATACG.

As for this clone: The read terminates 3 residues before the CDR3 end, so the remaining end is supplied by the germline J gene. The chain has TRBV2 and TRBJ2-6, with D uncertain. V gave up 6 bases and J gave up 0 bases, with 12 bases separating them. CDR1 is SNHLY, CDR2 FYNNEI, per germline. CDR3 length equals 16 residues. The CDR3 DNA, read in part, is TGTGCCAGCAGCCTACAGCTCGGCTCTGGGGCCAACGTC. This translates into CASSLQLGSGANV. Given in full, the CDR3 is CASSLQLGSGANVLTF.

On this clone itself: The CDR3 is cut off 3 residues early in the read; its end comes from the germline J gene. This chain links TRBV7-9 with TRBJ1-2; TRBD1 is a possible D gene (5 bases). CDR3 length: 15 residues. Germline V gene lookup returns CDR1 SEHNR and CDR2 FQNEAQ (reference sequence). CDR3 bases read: TGTGCCAGCAGCTTAGCTGGCAGGGATTTTTGGGGC. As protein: CASSLAGRDFWG. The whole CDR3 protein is CASSLAGRDFWGYTF.

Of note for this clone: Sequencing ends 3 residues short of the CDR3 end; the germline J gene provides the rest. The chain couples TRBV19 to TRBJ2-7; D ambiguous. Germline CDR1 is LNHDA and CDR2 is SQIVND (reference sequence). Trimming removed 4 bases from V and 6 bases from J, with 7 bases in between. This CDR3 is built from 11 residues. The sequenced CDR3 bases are TGTGCCAGTAGTACCCGGTCCGAG. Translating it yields CASSTRSE. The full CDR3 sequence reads CASSTRSEQYF.

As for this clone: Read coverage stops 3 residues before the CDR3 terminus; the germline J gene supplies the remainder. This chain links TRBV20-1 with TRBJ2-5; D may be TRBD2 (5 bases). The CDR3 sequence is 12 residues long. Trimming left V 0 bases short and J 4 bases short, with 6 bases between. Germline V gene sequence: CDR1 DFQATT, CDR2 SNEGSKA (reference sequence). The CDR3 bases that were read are TGCAGTGCTAGAGATCGGGGAGAGACC. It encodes CSARDRGET. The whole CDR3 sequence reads CSARDRGETQYF.

CDR3 bases read: TGTGCCAGCAGCCAGACAGGGAGATATTCACCC. This codes for CASSQTGRYSP. The entire CDR3 protein is CASSQTGRYSPLHF. The chain joins TRBV27 to TRBJ1-6; 7 nucleotides match TRBD1. Read sequence stops 3 residues before the CDR3 end, and the germline J gene provides the missing end. Germline V gene sequence: CDR1 MNHEY, CDR2 SMNVEV (reference sequence). Trimming at V came to 6 bases and at J to 8 bases, leaving 7 bases not matched to a gene. The CDR3 is made up of 14 amino acids.

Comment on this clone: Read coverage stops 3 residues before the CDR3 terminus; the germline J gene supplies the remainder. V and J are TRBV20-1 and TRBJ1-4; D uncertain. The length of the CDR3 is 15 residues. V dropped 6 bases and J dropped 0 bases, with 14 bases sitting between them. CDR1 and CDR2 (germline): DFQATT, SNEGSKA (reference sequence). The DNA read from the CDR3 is TGCAGTGCCCCAGAGAGTTTTGCAACTAATGAAAAA. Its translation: CSAPESFATNEK. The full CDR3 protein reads CSAPESFATNEKLFF.

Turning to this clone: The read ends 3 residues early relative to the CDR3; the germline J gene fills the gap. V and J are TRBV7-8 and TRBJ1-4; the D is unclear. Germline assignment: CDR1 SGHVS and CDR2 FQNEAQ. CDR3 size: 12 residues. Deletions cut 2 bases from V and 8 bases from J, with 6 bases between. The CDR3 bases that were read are TGTGCCAGCAGCTTATTAGGGGAAAAA. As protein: CASSLLGEK. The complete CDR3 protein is CASSLLGEKLFF.

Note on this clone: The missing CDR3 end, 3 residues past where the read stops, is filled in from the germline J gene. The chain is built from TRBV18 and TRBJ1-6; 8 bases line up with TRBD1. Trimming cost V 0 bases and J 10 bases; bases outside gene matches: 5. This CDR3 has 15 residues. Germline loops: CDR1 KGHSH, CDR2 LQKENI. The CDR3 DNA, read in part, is TGTGCCAGCTCACCACCGGCCAGGGGGCACTCACCC. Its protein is CASSPPARGHSP. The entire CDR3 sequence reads CASSPPARGHSPLHF.

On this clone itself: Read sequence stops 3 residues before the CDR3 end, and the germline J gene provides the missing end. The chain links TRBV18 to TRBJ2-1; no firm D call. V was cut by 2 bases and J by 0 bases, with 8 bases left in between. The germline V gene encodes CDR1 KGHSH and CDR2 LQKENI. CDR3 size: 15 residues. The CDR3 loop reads CASSPMAVSYNEQFF. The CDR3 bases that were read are TGTGCCAGCTCACCAATGGCAGTCTCCTACAATGAG.

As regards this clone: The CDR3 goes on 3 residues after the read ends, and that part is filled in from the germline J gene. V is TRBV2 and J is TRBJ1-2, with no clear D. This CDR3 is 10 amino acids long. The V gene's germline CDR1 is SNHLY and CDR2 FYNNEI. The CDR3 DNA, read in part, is TGTGCCCCCTATAGTCGGGGC. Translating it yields CAPYSRG. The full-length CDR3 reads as CAPYSRGYTF.

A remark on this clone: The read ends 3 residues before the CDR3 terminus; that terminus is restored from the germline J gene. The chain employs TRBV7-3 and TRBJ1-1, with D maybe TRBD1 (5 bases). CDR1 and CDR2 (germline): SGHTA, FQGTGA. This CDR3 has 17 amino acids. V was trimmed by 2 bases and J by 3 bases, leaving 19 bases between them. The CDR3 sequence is CASSLDRLGGVDTEAFF. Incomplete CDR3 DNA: TGTGCCAGCAGCTTAGATCGGCTGGGGGGGGTGGACACTGAA. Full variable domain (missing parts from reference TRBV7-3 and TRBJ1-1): GAGVSQTPSNKVTEKGKYVELRCDPISGHTALYWYRQSLGQGPEFLIYFQGTGAADDSGLPNDRFFAVRPEGSVSTLKIQRTERGDSAVYLCASSLDRLGGVDTEAFFGQGTRLTVV.

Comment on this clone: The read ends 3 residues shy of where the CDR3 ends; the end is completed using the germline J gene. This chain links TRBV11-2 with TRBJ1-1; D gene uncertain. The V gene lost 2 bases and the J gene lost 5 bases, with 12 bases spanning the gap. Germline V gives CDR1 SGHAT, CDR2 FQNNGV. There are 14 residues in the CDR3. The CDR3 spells CASSLRNYGTEAFF. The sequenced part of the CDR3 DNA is TGTGCCAGCAGCTTAAGGAACTATGGAACTGAA.

CDR3 sequence: CASSLSGQASNEQFF. Partial CDR3 DNA: TGTGCCAGCAGCTTGTCGGGACAGGCGAGCAATGAG. This chain connects TRBV7-9 to TRBJ2-1, with 8 bases aligning to TRBD1. The observed sequence ends 3 residues before the CDR3 terminus, with the missing tail filled in from the germline J gene. With 3 bases clipped from V and 6 bases from J, the junction kept 7 bases outside the gene matches. The germline CDR1 and CDR2 sequences are SEHNR and FQNEAQ (reference sequence). CDR3 length: 15 residues.

The CDR3 DNA, read in part, is TGTGCCAGCAGCTATGACAGTTCCCTCTCCTACGAG. Its protein is CASSYDSSLSYE. The CDR3 as a whole reads CASSYDSSLSYEQYF. The chain carries TRBV7-9 and TRBJ2-7; possible D gene TRBD1, 5 bases. Read sequence stops 3 residues before the CDR3 end, and the germline J gene provides the missing end. The germline gives CDR1 SEHNR, CDR2 FQNEAQ (reference sequence). Between the trimmed V and J ends, which lost 4 bases and 0 bases, there was a span of 13 bases. The CDR3 is 15 residues long.